This T cell receptor (beta chain) was documented in a study of T cells after yellow fever vaccination. UMIs were added to TCR cDNA along with a universal primer site when it was made by 5'RACE template switching. Using its own MiXCR run on the 5' RACE reads, TCRdb lists one record per CDR3 protein. Here the sample spans 610,000 or so distinct CDR3 sequences, 12% being singletons. Looked up from germline, CDR1 is SGHTA and CDR2 is FQGTGA. V trimming: 4 bases; J trimming: 5 bases; junction bases outside the gene matches: 7. The CDR3 spans 15 residues. In its sample, this clonotype was seen a few times. The sequence derives from a man aged 25 to 45 who received the YFV17D yellow fever vaccine. V is TRBV7-3 and J is TRBJ2-5; 10 nucleotides align to TRBD1. Material: PBMCs, obtained on the day of the yellow fever booster vaccination. The CDR3 is CASSSPTGGTETQYF. The CDR3 DNA is TGTGCCAGCAGCTCCCCGACAGGGGGCACGGAGACCCAGTACTTC.